This TCR beta chain was identified in a study of CD8 T cells in Susac syndrome. The CDR3 consists of 16 residues. Trimming removed 8 bases at V and 2 bases at J, with 22 bases between. RNA totalling about 0.5 to 1 ug underwent reverse transcription with random hexamers. TCRdb re-called the immunoSEQ multiplex PCR reads through MiXCR, storing one row per CDR3 protein. The sample holds 95,000 to 150,000 distinct CDR3 sequences, approximately 94% seen once. The receptor was isolated from a human donor in good health. The J gene is TRBJ2-7, the V gene TRBV23-1; tentative D call: TRBD2 (5 bases). TRBV23-1 is an ORF; its function is uncertain. The material sequenced was CD4+ T cells from PBMCs. CDR3 residues: CASVLRERRAAYEQYF. CDR3 bases: TGCGCCAGCGTTTTACGCGAAAGGCGGGCAGCCTACGAGCAGTACTTC.